This T cell receptor (beta chain) comes out of a study of T-cell reconstitution after alpha-beta-depleted transplantation in children. Overall study results and limits: Several hundred graft clones that had expanded were reportedly the source of alpha-beta T cells about two months after transplant. From newly produced T cells came most of the T-cell counts and diversity one year after transplant.

Preparation of the TCRbeta library involved a method that used unique molecular identifiers. Each CDR3 protein is one row after TCRdb ran MiXCR on the PCR reads. This table has approximately 1,000,000 distinct CDR3 sequences, around 30% appearing once. A remark on this clonotype: Its specificity is unknown.

Germline CDR1 and CDR2: ENHRY and SYGVKD. V gave up 6 bases and J gave up 0 bases, with 17 bases separating them. The CDR3 loop spans 16 amino acids. This sequence joins TRBV10-3 and TRBJ1-1; D remains ambiguous. This receptor was taken from a boy younger than two who had a stem cell transplant for SCID, so the T cells may come from the graft donor. The sample consisted of PBMCs, mostly from graft donor cells, taken 360 days after TCRalphabeta/CD19-depleted stem cell transplant. CDR3 residues: CAIRELGGPMNTEAFF. DNA for the CDR3: TGTGCCATCAGGGAGCTAGGAGGGCCCATGAACACTGAAGCTTTCTTT.